The next 3 T cell receptor beta chains were all read from a single sample in a study of OX40 agonist ivuxolimab in advanced cancers. Sequencing was performed with immunoSEQ multiplex PCR; in TCRdb, only in-frame clones are kept and a portion is missing. Among roughly 48,000 clones listed, over 60% were seen once. The sequenced sample was CD4+ or CD8+ T cells sorted from blood, obtained in a trial of the OX40 agonist ivuxolimab. These receptors were taken from an adult with an advanced solid tumor such as melanoma, head and neck, liver or kidney cancer.

The J gene is TRBJ2-3, the V gene TRBV5-4, with TRBD2 identical over 10 bases. CDR3 length equals 16 residues. Germline-derived CDR1 and CDR2 are SGHNT and YYREEE (reference sequence). Trimming at V came to 6 bases and at J to 3 bases, leaving 10 bases not matched to a gene. The CDR3 nucleotides read TGTGCCAGCACCCCCCCTAGCGGGAGTAAGACAGATACGCAGTATTTT. Its translation: CASTPPSGSKTDTQYF.

The rearrangement uses TRBV5-8 and TRBJ1-2; the D is unclear. This CDR3 is built from 13 residues. V lost 2 bases to trimming and J lost 4 bases, with 9 bases between them. CDR1 SGHTS and CDR2 YDEGEE come from the germline V gene. The CDR3 region has the DNA TGTGCCAGCAGCTTCTCCGCAACCTATGGCTACACCTTC. The encoded protein is CASSFSATYGYTF.

The gene calls are TRBV6-1 and TRBJ1-5, with D tentatively TRBD1 (5 bases). V was shortened by 7 bases and J by 6 bases, with 13 bases between the two germline ends. CDR3 length equals 13 residues. Per the germline V gene, CDR1 is MNHNS and CDR2 is SASEGT. DNA for the CDR3: TGTGCCAGCACTGCCCAGGGAGGTCAGCCCCAGCATTTT. It is translated as CASTAQGGQPQHF.